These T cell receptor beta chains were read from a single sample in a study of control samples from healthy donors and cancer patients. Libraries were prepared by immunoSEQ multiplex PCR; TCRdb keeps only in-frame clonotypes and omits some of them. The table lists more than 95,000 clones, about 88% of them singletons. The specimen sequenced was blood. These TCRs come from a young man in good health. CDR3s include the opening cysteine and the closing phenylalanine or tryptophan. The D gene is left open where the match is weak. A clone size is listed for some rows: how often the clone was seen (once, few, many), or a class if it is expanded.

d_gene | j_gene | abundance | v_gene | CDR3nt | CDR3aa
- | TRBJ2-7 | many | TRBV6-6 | TGTGCCAGCAATGGGCCCAATTCCTACGAGCAGTACTTC | CASNGPNSYEQYF
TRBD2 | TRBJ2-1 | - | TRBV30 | TGTGCCTGGAGTGCATCACCGACTAGCGAAGACTACAATGAGCAGTTCTTC | CAWSASPTSEDYNEQFF
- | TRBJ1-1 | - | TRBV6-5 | TGTGCCAGCAGTTACTCGCGGCAGGGTATCACTGAAGCTTTCTTT | CASSYSRQGITEAFF
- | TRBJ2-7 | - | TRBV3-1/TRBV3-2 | TGTGCCAGCAGCCCAGGGCCTACTATTCTGGAGCAGTACTTC | CASSPGPTILEQYF
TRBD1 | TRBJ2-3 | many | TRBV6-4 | TGTGCCAGCAGTGACTCGACAGGGCCAGATACGCAGTATTTT | CASSDSTGPDTQYF
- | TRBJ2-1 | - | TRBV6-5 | TGTGCCAGCGGTCGGGACGGGCGGGAGCAGTTCTTC | CASGRDGREQFF
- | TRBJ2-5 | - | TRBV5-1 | TGCGCCAGCAGCTCTCAGGTATGGGAGACCCAGTACTTC | CASSSQVWETQYF
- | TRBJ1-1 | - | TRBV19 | TGTGCCAGTAGTATAGGGGACCTAGAAACTGAAGCTTTCTTT | CASSIGDLETEAFF
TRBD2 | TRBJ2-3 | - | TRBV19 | TGTGCCAGTAGTAAACGTGGGCAGGGACTAGCGGGAGCTGCTAGCACAGATACGCAGTATTTT | CASSKRGQGLAGAASTDTQYF
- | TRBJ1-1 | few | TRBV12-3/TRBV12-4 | TGTGCCAGCAGACCTCCTAGAGGAACTGAAGCTTTCTTT | CASRPPRGTEAFF
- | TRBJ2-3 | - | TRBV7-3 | TGTGCCAGCAGCCTTAGCGGATCTAGGGAAGATACGCAGTATTTT | CASSLSGSREDTQYF
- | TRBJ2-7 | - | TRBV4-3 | TGCGCCAGCAGCCAAACACCACAGGTCTACGAGCAGTACTTC | CASSQTPQVYEQYF
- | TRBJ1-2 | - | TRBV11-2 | TGTGCCAGCAGCTTATCAGGGTTTGGCTACACCTTC | CASSLSGFGYTF
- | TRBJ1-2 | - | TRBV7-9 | TGTGCCAGCAGCGTAGACCCCGCCCGACGAGACTATGGCTACACCTTC | CASSVDPARRDYGYTF
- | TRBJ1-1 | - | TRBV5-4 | TGTGCCAGCAGCTTTTGGGCGGAGGGCACTGAAGCTTTCTTT | CASSFWAEGTEAFF
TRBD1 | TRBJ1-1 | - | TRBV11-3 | TGTGCCAGCAGCACCAGACAGGGGACGAACACTGAAGCTTTCTTT | CASSTRQGTNTEAFF
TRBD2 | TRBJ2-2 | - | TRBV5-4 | TGTGCCAGCAGCCCCTATGCGGGCAGCGGGGACACCGGGGAGCTGTTTTTT | CASSPYAGSGDTGELFF
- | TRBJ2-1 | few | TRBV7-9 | TGTGCCAGCAGCCTAACCATGGGGACCGAGGTTCGGGGTAAGCAGTTCTTC | CASSLTMGTEVRGKQFF
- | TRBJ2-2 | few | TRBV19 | TGTGCCAGTAGTCCGGGTCCTGGGAACACCGGGGAGCTGTTTTTT | CASSPGPGNTGELFF
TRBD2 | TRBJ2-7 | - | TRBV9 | TGTGCCAGCAGCCCCGTAGGGACTAGGGAGCAGTACTTC | CASSPVGTREQYF
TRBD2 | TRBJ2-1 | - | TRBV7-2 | TGTGCCAGCAGCTTCGGGACTAGCATTAATGAGCAGTTCTTC | CASSFGTSINEQFF
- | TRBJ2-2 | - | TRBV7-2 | TGTGCCAGCAGCTTAGCGCCCGCGGTAGGGTTCCGCGGGGAGCTGTTTTTT | CASSLAPAVGFRGELFF
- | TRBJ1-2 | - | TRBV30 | TGTGCCTGGAAAAGACAGGAGAGATATGGCTACACCTTC | CAWKRQERYGYTF
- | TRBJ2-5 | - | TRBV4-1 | TGCGCCAGCAGCCAAGCAGGGCTGCAGACCCAGTACTTC | CASSQAGLQTQYF
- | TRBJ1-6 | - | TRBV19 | TGTGCCAGTAGTATCTCAGGTTCACCCCTCCACTTT | CASSISGSPLHF
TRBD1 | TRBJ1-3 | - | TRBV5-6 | TGTGCCAGCAGCTTGGGCGGGACAGGTGGAAACACCATATATTTT | CASSLGGTGGNTIYF
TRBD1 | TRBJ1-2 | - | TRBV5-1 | TGCGCCAGCATACCCGCTGGGGGACAGGGGCCTACTAAGGTCGGGTCCCGAAATGGCTACACCTTC | CASIPAGGQGPTKVGSRNGYTF
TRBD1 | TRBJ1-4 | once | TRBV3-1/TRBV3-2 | TGTGCCAGCAGCCAAGATGGGACAGGTCAACCTGAAAAACTGTTTTTT | CASSQDGTGQPEKLFF
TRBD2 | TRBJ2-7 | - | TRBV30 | TGTGCCTGGGGACAAGCGGGATTCTCCGAGCAGTACTTC | CAWGQAGFSEQYF
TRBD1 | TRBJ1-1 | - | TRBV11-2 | TGTGCCAGCAGCTTAGGTAGTGGGACAGGGCGGACTGAAGCTTTCTTT | CASSLGSGTGRTEAFF
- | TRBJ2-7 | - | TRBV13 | TGTGCCAGCAGCCTAACTAGGACGGCAGCCTTCTACGAGCAGTACTTC | CASSLTRTAAFYEQYF
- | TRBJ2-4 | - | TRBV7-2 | TGTGCCAGCAGCTTGAAGGGGGACGGTTGGGGAAACATTCAGTACTTC | CASSLKGDGWGNIQYF
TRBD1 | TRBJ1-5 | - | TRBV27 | TGTGCCAGCAGTACAACAGGGTTTGACAGGGGCGCCCGCAATCAGCCCCAGCATTTT | CASSTTGFDRGARNQPQHF
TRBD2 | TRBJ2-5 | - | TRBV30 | TGTGCCTGGAGTAACCTACTAGCGGGAGGAGAGACCCAGTACTTC | CAWSNLLAGGETQYF
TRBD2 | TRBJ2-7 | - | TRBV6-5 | TGTGCCAGCAGTCCCCCTAGCGGGAGCTCCTACGAGCAGTACTTC | CASSPPSGSSYEQYF
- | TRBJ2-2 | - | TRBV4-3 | TGCGCCAGCAGCCAAGTGGGAGGGGGCGGCACCGGGGAGCTGTTTTTT | CASSQVGGGGTGELFF
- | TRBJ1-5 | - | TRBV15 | TGTGCCACCAGCAGAGATCCCCAGGGACTCGGGCCCCAGCATTTT | CATSRDPQGLGPQHF
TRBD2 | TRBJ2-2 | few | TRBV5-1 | TGCGCCAGCAGCTTGACTAGCGGGACCGGGGAGCTGTTTTTT | CASSLTSGTGELFF
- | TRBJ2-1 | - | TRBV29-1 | TGCAGCGTTATGCGGCGGGACTACAATGAGCAGTTCTTC | CSVMRRDYNEQFF
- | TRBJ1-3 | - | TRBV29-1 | TGCAGCTTCTTAGACAGTACTGGAAACACCATATATTTT | CSFLDSTGNTIYF
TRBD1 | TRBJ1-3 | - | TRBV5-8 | TGTGCCAGCAGCTCGGGACAGCTCAAGCAAACTGGAAACACCATATATTTT | CASSSGQLKQTGNTIYF
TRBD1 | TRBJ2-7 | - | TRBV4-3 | TGCGCCAGCAGCCAAGCGTCAGGACAGGGGCATATCTCCTACGAGCAGTACTTC | CASSQASGQGHISYEQYF
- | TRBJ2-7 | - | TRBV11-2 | TGTGCCAGCAGCTTCTCTCAGACACTGAACTTC | CASSFSQTLNF
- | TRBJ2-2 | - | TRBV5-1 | TGCGCCAGCAGCTTTCGGGTAGGGGACACCGGGGAGCTGTTTTTT | CASSFRVGDTGELFF
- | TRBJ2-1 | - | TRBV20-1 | TGCAGTGCTAGTTTAGCCTACTACAATGAGCAGTTCTTC | CSASLAYYNEQFF
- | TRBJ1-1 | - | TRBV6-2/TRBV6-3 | TGTGCCAGCAGCCAGGGACTTGGAGCTTTCTTT | CASSQGLGAFF
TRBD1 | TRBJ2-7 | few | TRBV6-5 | TGTGCCAGCAGTCGGGACAGGGTTTCCTACGAGCAGTACTTC | CASSRDRVSYEQYF
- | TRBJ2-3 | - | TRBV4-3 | TGCGCCAGCAGTGAGGTCCCCAGTCCCGCGGGAGATACGCAGTATTTT | CASSEVPSPAGDTQYF
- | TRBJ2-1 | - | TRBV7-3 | TGTGCCAGCAGCTTACGCAGGGACGGTGAGCAGTTCTTC | CASSLRRDGEQFF
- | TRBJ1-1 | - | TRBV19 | TGTGCCAGTAGTATAGACTACAGGGCTTCTGAAGCTTTCTTT | CASSIDYRASEAFF
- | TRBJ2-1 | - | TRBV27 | TGTGCCAGCAGTCTATGGTCCCCAGGCTCCTACAATGAGCAGTTCTTC | CASSLWSPGSYNEQFF
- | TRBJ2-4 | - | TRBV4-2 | TGTGCCAGCAGCTTCCTGACTAGTGGGGGGTCGGTCATTCAGTACTTC | CASSFLTSGGSVIQYF
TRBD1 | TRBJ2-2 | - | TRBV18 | TGTGCCAGCTCCCGACAGGGGGCTGGCACCGGGGAGCTGTTTTTT | CASSRQGAGTGELFF
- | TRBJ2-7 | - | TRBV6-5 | TGTGCCAGCAAGGAGCGTAATACCTACGAGCAGTACTTC | CASKERNTYEQYF